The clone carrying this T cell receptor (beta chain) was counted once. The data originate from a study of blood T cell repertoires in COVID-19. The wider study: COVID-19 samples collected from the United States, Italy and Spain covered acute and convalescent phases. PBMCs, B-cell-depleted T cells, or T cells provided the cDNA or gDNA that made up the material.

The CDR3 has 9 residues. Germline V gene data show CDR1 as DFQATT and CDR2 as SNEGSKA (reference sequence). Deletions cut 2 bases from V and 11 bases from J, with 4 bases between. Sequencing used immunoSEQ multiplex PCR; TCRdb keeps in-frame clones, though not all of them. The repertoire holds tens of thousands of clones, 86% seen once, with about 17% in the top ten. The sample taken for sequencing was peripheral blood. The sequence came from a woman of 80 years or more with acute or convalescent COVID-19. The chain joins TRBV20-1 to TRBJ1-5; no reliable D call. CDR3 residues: CSARSAQHF. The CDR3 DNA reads TGCAGTGCTAGATCAGCCCAGCATTTT.